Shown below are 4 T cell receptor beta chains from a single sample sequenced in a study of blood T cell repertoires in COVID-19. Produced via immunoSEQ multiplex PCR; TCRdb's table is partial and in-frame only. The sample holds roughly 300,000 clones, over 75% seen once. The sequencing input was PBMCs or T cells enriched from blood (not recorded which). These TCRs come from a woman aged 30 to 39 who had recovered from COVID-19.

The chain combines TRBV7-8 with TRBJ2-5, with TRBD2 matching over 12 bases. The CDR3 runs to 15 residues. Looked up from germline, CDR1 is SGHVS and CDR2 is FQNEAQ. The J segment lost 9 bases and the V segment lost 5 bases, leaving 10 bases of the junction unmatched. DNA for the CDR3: TGTGCCAGCAGCACCCGACTAGCGGGGGCCGGGGCCCAGTACTTC. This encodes CASSTRLAGAGAQYF.

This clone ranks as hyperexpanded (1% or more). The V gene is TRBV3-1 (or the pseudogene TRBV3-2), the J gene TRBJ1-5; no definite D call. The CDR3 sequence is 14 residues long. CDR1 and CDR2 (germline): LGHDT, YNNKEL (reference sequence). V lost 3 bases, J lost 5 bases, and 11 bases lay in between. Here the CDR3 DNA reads TGTGCCAGCAGCCACGGGGATTTCGATCAGCCCCAGCATTTT. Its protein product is CASSHGDFDQPQHF.

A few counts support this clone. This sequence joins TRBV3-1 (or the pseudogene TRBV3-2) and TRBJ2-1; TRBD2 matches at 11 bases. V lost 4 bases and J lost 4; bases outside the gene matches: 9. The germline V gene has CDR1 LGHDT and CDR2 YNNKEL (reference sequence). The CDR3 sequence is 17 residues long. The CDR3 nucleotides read TGTGCCAGCAGCCGACTCGCCGGGACTAGCGGATACAATGAGCAGTTCTTC. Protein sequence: CASSRLAGTSGYNEQFF.

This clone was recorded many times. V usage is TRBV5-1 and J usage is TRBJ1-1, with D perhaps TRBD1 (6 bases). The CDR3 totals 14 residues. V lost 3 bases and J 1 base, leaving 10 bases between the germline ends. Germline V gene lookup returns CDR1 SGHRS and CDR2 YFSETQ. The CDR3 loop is CASSSPRGNTEAFF. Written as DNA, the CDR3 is TGCGCCAGCAGCTCCCCCAGGGGGAACACTGAAGCTTTCTTT.